This TCR beta chain came from a study of control samples from healthy donors and cancer patients. The CDR3 runs to 16 residues. Trimming at V came to 3 bases and at J to 7 bases, leaving 9 bases not matched to a gene. CDR1 MNHEY and CDR2 SMNVEV come from the germline V gene (reference sequence). Data came from immunoSEQ multiplex PCR; TCRdb stores just in-frame clones and leaves some out. The sample lists about 120,000 clones, roughly nine tenths seen once, with about 1.1% in the top ten. The sequenced sample consisted of PBMCs. This rearrangement joins TRBV27 to TRBJ1-4; 9 positions match TRBD1. The receptor was derived from a woman aged 45-59 years with colorectal cancer. CDR3 DNA: TGTGCCAGCAGTTTCCAACCGGGACAGGGTGGTGAAAAACTGTTTTTT. It encodes CASSFQPGQGGEKLFF.